A few counts support the clone carrying this T cell receptor (beta chain). Its cognate antigen is unknown. The extraction recovered at least 5.5 micrograms of total RNA per sample. The sample originates from a study of blood T cells in healthy people across ages. About the study: Using template switching, researchers captured about one barcoded beta molecule for each two T cells.

Using a J-beta primer mix together with a sample-barcoded 5' primer, a second PCR was run for roughly 7 to 11 cycles. TCRdb re-analysed the 5' RACE reads in MiXCR, keeping a single row per CDR3 protein. Among hundreds of thousands of distinct CDR3 sequences, about a third were seen once, and the ten largest hold 15%. Findings and caveats of the study: It was found that TCR beta diversity correlated strongly with the percentage of naive T cells.

Germline V gene sequence: CDR1 KGHSH, CDR2 LQKENI. V lost 3 bases, J lost 4 bases, and 15 bases lay in between. CDR3 length equals 15 residues. Sequencing was carried out using blood. This chain connects TRBV18 to TRBJ1-1, with TRBD1 as a possible D gene (6 bases). This sequence was found in a woman at least 80 years old in good health. CDR3 in amino acids: CASSPRQGSATEAFF. Written as DNA, the CDR3 is TGTGCCAGCTCACCCCGGCAGGGGTCGGCCACTGAAGCTTTCTTT.